The clone carrying this T cell receptor beta chain has just a few counts. Its antigen is as yet unknown. The data originate from a study of CD8+ T cells in alopecia areata. As for the study in general: Treatment ran 6 to 18 months, with 6 months of follow-up afterward.

Stated treatment: oral pan-JAK inhibitor, 5-10 mg twice daily. Study-level points and caveats: Alopecia totalis/universalis scalp especially showed more expanded CD8+ clones than normal scalp.

Reverse transcribed after extraction, RNA yielded cDNA as the sequencing template. Clones were read by immunoSEQ multiplex PCR, and TCRdb kept only the in-frame ones, dropping some. Here the sample spans about 180,000 clones, roughly 46% being singletons. This clonotype was obtained from a human donor with alopecia areata. The sample consisted of CD8+ T cells sorted from blood, taken around week 54, from a patient treated with tofacitinib.

The CDR3 is CASSLRGYSTDTQYF. CDR3 sequence (DNA): TGTGCCAGCAGCTTACGCGGCTACAGCACAGATACGCAGTATTTT. The chain recombines TRBV7-2 with TRBJ2-3; no clear D gene. The CDR3 extends over 15 amino acids. Trimming removed 2 bases at V and 0 bases at J, with 9 bases between. Germline V lookup: CDR1 SGHTA, CDR2 FQGNSA.